This T cell receptor (beta chain) was identified during a study of PD-L1 blockade in urothelial cancer. As for the study in general: Patients began atezolizumab, 1,200 mg intravenously every 3 weeks, in about 2014. Blood analyses occurred 3 weeks (second dose) and 6 weeks post treatment start.

Spiking of synthetic TCR analog templates was performed in each PCR. Profiled with immunoSEQ multiplex PCR; TCRdb holds only in-frame clones, not every one. The sample has around 82,000 clones; around 84% are singletons. The CDR3 covers 15 residues. The V gene end was trimmed by 8 bases and the J gene end by 10 bases; junction bases not matched to a gene: 11. Germline V gene data show CDR1 as SQVTM and CDR2 as ANQGSEA. This clone occurred a few times. Time point specified: pretreatment peripheral blood. Sequencing used PBMCs, obtained around atezolizumab (anti-PD-L1) treatment. This TCR came from a man between 60 and 75 years old with urothelial cancer. The chain carries TRBV29-1 and TRBJ2-1; 16 bases align to TRBD2. The CDR3 DNA is TGCAGCTCCCGCTCAGGGACTAGCGGGAGGGCCGAGCAGTTCTTC. Translated, it gives CSSRSGTSGRAEQFF.